A selection of T cell receptor beta chains follows, all from one sample in a study of T cell responses to AZD1222 COVID-19 vaccine. Profiling relied on immunoSEQ multiplex PCR, and the TCRdb table lists in-frame clones only, not all of them. This sample has 90,000 to 150,000 clones, with roughly 91% found just once. This specimen was peripheral blood, taken 28 days after the second AZD1222 dose. The receptors shown here come from an adult who received the AZD1222 COVID-19 vaccine. CDR3s include the opening cysteine and the closing phenylalanine or tryptophan. D genes are given only for firm matches. Part of the rows lack a size; the others show once, few, many or a class for expanded clones.

length,size,V,J,D,CDR3,DNA
13,.,TRBV7-3,TRBJ1-3,.,CASSLSSGNTIYF,TGTGCCAGCAGCTTATCTTCTGGAAACACCATATATTTT
11,once,TRBV5-4,TRBJ2-2,.,CASSLGRELFF,TGTGCCAGCAGCCTAGGTCGGGAGCTGTTTTTT
17,.,TRBV21-1,TRBJ2-6,.,CGPVEGPHFSGANVLTF,TGTGGCCCCGTAGAAGGGCCCCACTTCTCTGGGGCCAACGTCCTGACTTTC
14,.,TRBV7-2,TRBJ2-1,TRBD2,CASSSGTRVGEQFF,TGTGCCAGCAGCTCCGGGACTAGAGTAGGGGAGCAGTTCTTC
15,.,TRBV19,TRBJ1-5,.,CASSIVWGGGQPQHF,TGTGCCAGTAGTATAGTTTGGGGCGGGGGTCAGCCCCAGCATTTT
17,.,TRBV18,TRBJ1-5,TRBD1,CASSPMATGAPLGPQHF,TGTGCCAGCTCACCAATGGCCACAGGGGCCCCGCTAGGTCCCCAGCATTTT
15,.,TRBV5-4,TRBJ2-3,TRBD2,CASSLVSGSVNTQYF,TGTGCCAGCAGCTTGGTGAGCGGGAGTGTCAATACGCAGTATTTT
12,few,TRBV10-3,TRBJ1-2,.,CAISEGVSGYTF,TGTGCCATCAGTGAGGGGGTTAGTGGCTACACCTTC
14,.,TRBV5-8,TRBJ2-7,TRBD2,CASSFSSGRSEQYF,TGTGCCAGCAGCTTCTCTAGCGGGAGGAGCGAGCAGTACTTC
16,.,TRBV7-9,TRBJ2-5,TRBD2,CASREASGPLGETQYF,TGTGCCAGCAGGGAGGCTAGCGGCCCGCTCGGAGAGACCCAGTACTTC
14,many,TRBV27,TRBJ2-7,TRBD1,CASSLGGGQGEQYF,TGTGCCAGCTCACTAGGAGGGGGACAGGGCGAGCAGTACTTC
15,.,TRBV9,TRBJ2-3,.,CASSVEARRTDTQYF,TGTGCCAGCAGCGTAGAAGCGAGACGCACAGATACGCAGTATTTT
14,.,TRBV2,TRBJ1-6,TRBD1,CASIGRDSLSPLHF,TGTGCCAGCATAGGAAGGGACAGTCTTTCACCCCTCCACTTT
17,.,TRBV18,TRBJ1-3,TRBD1,CASSLTGQGRSGNTIYF,TGTGCCAGCTCACTTACGGGACAGGGCCGCTCTGGAAACACCATATATTTT
14,.,TRBV30,TRBJ1-2,TRBD1,CAWSYGTAFYGYTF,TGTGCCTGGAGTTACGGGACAGCATTCTATGGCTACACCTTC
12,.,TRBV7-9,TRBJ1-5,.,CASSSDNQPQHF,TGTGCCAGCAGCTCGGACAATCAGCCCCAGCATTTT
14,.,TRBV7-3,TRBJ1-2,.,CASSLMGGNYGYTF,TGTGCCAGCAGCTTAATGGGGGGAAACTATGGCTACACCTTC
14,.,TRBV6-4,TRBJ2-3,TRBD1,CASSGTGGTDTQYF,TGTGCCAGCAGTGGGACAGGGGGCACAGATACGCAGTATTTT
17,.,TRBV7-2,TRBJ2-2,.,CASSLVTGRPNTGELFF,TGTGCCAGCAGCTTAGTCACGGGACGGCCGAACACCGGGGAGCTGTTTTTT
14,.,TRBV27,TRBJ1-5,.,CASSFSDSNQPQHF,TGTGCCAGCAGTTTTTCGGATAGCAATCAGCCCCAGCATTTT
15,.,TRBV9,TRBJ2-3,.,CASSVTPRGEDTQYF,TGTGCCAGCAGCGTGACTCCGAGAGGGGAAGATACGCAGTATTTT
13,.,TRBV10-2,TRBJ2-3,TRBD2,CASCSGTTDTQYF,TGCGCCAGCTGTAGCGGGACCACAGATACGCAGTATTTT
16,.,TRBV5-1,TRBJ1-6,.,CASSLPEGHLNSPLHF,TGCGCCAGCAGCTTGCCGGAGGGACACCTTAATTCACCCCTCCACTTT
15,.,TRBV7-2,TRBJ1-5,.,CASSSQGPSNQPQHF,TGTGCCAGCAGCTCGCAGGGGCCTAGCAATCAGCCCCAGCATTTT
13,once,TRBV11-3,TRBJ2-3,.,CASSSGALDTQYF,TGTGCCAGCAGCTCTGGGGCCCTGGATACGCAGTATTTT
15,.,TRBV9,TRBJ2-2,TRBD1,CASSARQGNTGELFF,TGTGCCAGCAGCGCGAGACAGGGGAACACCGGGGAGCTGTTTTTT
16,.,TRBV6-4,TRBJ2-3,.,CASSDSSLGGTDTQYF,TGTGCCAGCAGTGACTCGAGTTTAGGTGGGACAGATACGCAGTATTTT